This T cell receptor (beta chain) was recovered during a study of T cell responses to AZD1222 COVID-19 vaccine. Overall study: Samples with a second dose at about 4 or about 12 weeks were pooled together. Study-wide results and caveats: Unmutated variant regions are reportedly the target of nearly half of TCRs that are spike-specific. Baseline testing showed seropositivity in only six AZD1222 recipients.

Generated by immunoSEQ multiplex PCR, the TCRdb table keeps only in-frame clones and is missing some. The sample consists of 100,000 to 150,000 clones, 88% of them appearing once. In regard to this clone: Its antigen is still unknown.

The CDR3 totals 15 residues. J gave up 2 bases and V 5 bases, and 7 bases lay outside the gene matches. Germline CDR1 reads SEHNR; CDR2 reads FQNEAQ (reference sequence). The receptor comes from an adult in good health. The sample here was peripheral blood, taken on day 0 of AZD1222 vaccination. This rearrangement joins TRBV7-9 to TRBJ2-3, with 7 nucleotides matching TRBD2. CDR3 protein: CASSGGGSFTDTQYF. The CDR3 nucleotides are TGTGCCAGCAGCGGGGGGGGATCGTTCACAGATACGCAGTATTTT.